This is a list of T cell receptor beta chains from one sample in a study of shared clonotypes between healthy human individuals. Profiling relied on immunoSEQ multiplex PCR, and the TCRdb table lists in-frame clones only, not all of them. This sample has about 700,000 clones; 90% to 95% occur once, and the top ten carry 24%. Material for sequencing was naive CD8+ T cells sorted from blood. These receptor sequences come from a young man in good health. Both conserved end residues are part of each CDR3. The order of the fields is J gene, D gene, V gene, clone size, CDR3 protein, CDR3 DNA. A D gene is named only where the DNA matches it firmly. Only part of the rows carry a size: once, few, many, or a class if the clone is expanded.

>TRBJ2-7|TRBD1|TRBV27|NA
CASRPGTGAYEQYF
TGTGCCAGCAGGCCCGGGACAGGGGCCTACGAGCAGTACTTC
>TRBJ2-2|NA|TRBV7-6|NA
CASSLTSWGPGELFF
TGTGCCAGCAGCTTAACTTCTTGGGGGCCCGGGGAGCTGTTTTTT
>TRBJ2-1|TRBD2|TRBV7-9|NA
CASSLVGLGLAWYEQFF
TGTGCCAGCAGCTTAGTCGGTTTGGGACTAGCTTGGTATGAGCAGTTCTTC
>TRBJ2-1|TRBD1|TRBV10-3|NA
CAISPGQDYNEQFF
TGTGCCATCAGCCCAGGACAGGATTACAATGAGCAGTTCTTC
>TRBJ2-1|NA|TRBV7-9|NA
CASNPVGRIGNEQFF
TGTGCCAGCAACCCTGTAGGGAGGATCGGCAATGAGCAGTTCTTC
>TRBJ1-5|NA|TRBV15|NA
CATSSRDGNQPQHF
TGTGCCACCAGCAGCCGGGACGGGAATCAGCCCCAGCATTTT
>TRBJ1-2|NA|TRBV5-6|NA
CASSYGRPDGYTF
TGTGCCAGCAGCTACGGACGCCCCGATGGCTACACCTTC
>TRBJ2-1|NA|TRBV28|NA
CASSLLRLDNEQFF
TGTGCCAGCAGTTTATTGCGCCTAGACAATGAGCAGTTCTTC
>TRBJ2-7|NA|TRBV14|NA
CASSQGQGFTYEQYF
TGTGCCAGCAGCCAAGGCCAGGGGTTTACCTACGAGCAGTACTTC
>TRBJ2-7|TRBD2|TRBV2|NA
CASRRLAGEQYF
TGTGCCAGCAGGCGACTAGCTGGGGAGCAGTACTTC
>TRBJ2-1|TRBD2|TRBV9|NA
CASSLAGGPNEQFF
TGTGCCAGCAGCCTAGCGGGAGGGCCTAATGAGCAGTTCTTC
>TRBJ2-1|NA|TRBV7-2|NA
CASSLMSWVGEQFF
TGTGCCAGCAGCCTCATGTCCTGGGTAGGTGAGCAGTTCTTC
>TRBJ2-2|TRBD2|TRBV7-6|once
CASSTGLAGMGAGELFF
TGTGCCAGCAGTACGGGACTAGCGGGAATGGGGGCCGGGGAGCTGTTTTTT
>TRBJ1-2|NA|TRBV13|NA
CASSPVEGWYGYTF
TGTGCCAGCAGCCCCGTGGAGGGGTGGTATGGCTACACCTTC
>TRBJ1-4|TRBD1|TRBV27|NA
CASSSTGSGEKLFF
TGTGCCAGCAGTTCGACAGGGAGCGGAGAAAAACTGTTTTTT
>TRBJ2-5|NA|TRBV7-6|NA
CASQGLTETQYF
TGTGCCAGCCAGGGTTTGACAGAGACCCAGTACTTC
>TRBJ2-4|TRBD1|TRBV15|NA
CATSTPGQGTNIQYF
TGTGCCACCAGCACACCGGGACAGGGGACAAACATTCAGTACTTC
>TRBJ2-7|TRBD2|TRBV28|once
CASSYSTSLADEQYF
TGTGCCAGCAGTTACTCGACTAGCCTGGCCGACGAGCAGTACTTC
>TRBJ2-5|TRBD1|TRBV7-7|NA
CASSLLPGQVQETQYF
TGTGCTAGCAGCTTGTTGCCAGGACAGGTCCAAGAGACCCAGTACTTC
>TRBJ2-7|NA|TRBV29-1|NA
CSVEADTPYEQYF
TGCAGCGTCGAAGCGGACACTCCCTACGAGCAGTACTTC
>TRBJ2-2|TRBD2|TRBV30|NA
CAWLAANTGELFF
TGTGCCTGGCTAGCGGCTAACACCGGGGAGCTGTTTTTT
>TRBJ2-1|TRBD2|TRBV29-1|once
CSVELAGGVLDEQFF
TGCAGCGTTGAACTAGCGGGAGGGGTATTGGATGAGCAGTTCTTC
>TRBJ2-3|NA|TRBV4-1|NA
CASSQKNSDTQYF
TGCGCCAGCAGCCAGAAGAACTCGGATACGCAGTATTTT
>TRBJ2-1|NA|TRBV27|NA
CASSERAPYNEQFF
TGTGCCAGCAGCGAGCGGGCACCCTACAATGAGCAGTTCTTC
>TRBJ2-1|NA|TRBV11-3|NA
CASSPRDEGRDEQFF
TGTGCCAGCAGCCCCAGGGATGAAGGAAGGGATGAGCAGTTCTTC
>TRBJ2-3|NA|TRBV5-4|NA
CASSIDPGTASTDTQYF
TGTGCCAGCAGCATAGATCCCGGGACTGCGAGCACAGATACGCAGTATTTT
>TRBJ2-1|TRBD2|TRBV28|NA
CASQRTSGYNEQFF
TGTGCCTCCCAGCGGACTAGCGGCTACAATGAGCAGTTCTTC
>TRBJ1-4|NA|TRBV28|once
CASSSRTVATNEKLFF
TGTGCCAGCAGCTCCCGGACAGTTGCAACTAATGAAAAACTGTTTTTT
>TRBJ2-7|NA|TRBV7-8|NA
CASSFGTGLSSYEQYF
TGTGCCAGCAGCTTTGGTACCGGGCTAAGCTCCTACGAGCAGTACTTC
>TRBJ2-1|NA|TRBV10-3|NA
CAISEGAVGLPQEQFF
TGTGCCATCAGCGAGGGGGCAGTTGGACTACCTCAAGAGCAGTTCTTC
>TRBJ2-1|TRBD2|TRBV4-1|NA
CASSYQTSGLDEQFF
TGCGCCAGCAGCTACCAGACTAGCGGGTTGGACGAGCAGTTCTTC
>TRBJ1-1|TRBD1|TRBV29-1|NA
CSGDRDTEAFF
TGCAGCGGGGACAGGGACACTGAAGCTTTCTTT
>TRBJ1-5|NA|TRBV29-1|once
CSVGENSNQPQHF
TGCAGCGTTGGGGAGAATAGCAATCAGCCCCAGCATTTT
>TRBJ2-1|NA|TRBV28|once
CASSRDLNEQFF
TGTGCCAGCAGCAGGGACCTCAATGAGCAGTTCTTC
>TRBJ2-2|TRBD1|TRBV28|NA
CASWTGKDTGELFF
TGTGCCAGCTGGACAGGGAAGGACACCGGGGAGCTGTTTTTT
>TRBJ1-5|NA|TRBV27|few
CASSIRDGNQPQHF
TGTGCCAGCAGTATCCGGGACGGCAATCAGCCCCAGCATTTT
>TRBJ2-1|NA|TRBV19|NA
CASSPSSGSYNEQFF
TGTGCCAGTAGTCCTTCCAGCGGCTCCTACAATGAGCAGTTCTTC
>TRBJ2-7|NA|TRBV4-3|NA
CASSQGTAWAYEQYF
TGCGCCAGCAGCCAAGGGACAGCGTGGGCCTACGAGCAGTACTTC
>TRBJ2-5|TRBD2|TRBV11-2|NA
CASSPLPGLPQETQYF
TGTGCCAGCAGTCCTCTACCGGGACTACCACAAGAGACCCAGTACTTC
>TRBJ1-5|NA|TRBV28|NA
CASSFFVWSNQPQHF
TGTGCCAGCAGTTTCTTCGTTTGGAGCAATCAGCCCCAGCATTTT
>TRBJ2-1|TRBD1|TRBV9|once
CASSNTGDNEQFF
TGTGCCAGCAGCAATACAGGGGACAATGAGCAGTTCTTC
>TRBJ2-7|NA|TRBV5-5|NA
CASSLGGSNTNEQYF
TGTGCCAGCAGCTTGGGGGGATCCAACACAAACGAGCAGTACTTC
>TRBJ2-7|NA|TRBV5-5|NA
CASSLVGSYEQYF
TGTGCCAGCAGCTTGGTTGGTAGCTACGAGCAGTACTTC
>TRBJ1-2|TRBD1|TRBV6-1|NA
CASGDRMDPEGYTF
TGTGCCAGCGGGGACAGGATGGACCCTGAAGGCTACACCTTC
>TRBJ2-7|TRBD1|TRBV7-8|NA
CASSLATSWTGGYEQYF
TGTGCCAGCAGCTTGGCTACCTCTTGGACAGGGGGCTACGAGCAGTACTTC
>TRBJ2-1|NA|TRBV7-2|NA
CASSAGLPGEQFF
TGTGCCAGCAGCGCGGGACTTCCGGGTGAGCAGTTCTTC
>TRBJ2-2|NA|TRBV14|NA
CASKRAGTGELFF
TGTGCCAGCAAGAGGGCGGGCACCGGGGAGCTGTTTTTT
>TRBJ2-7|NA|TRBV30|NA
CAWSPGRGVFGQYF
TGTGCCTGGAGTCCAGGACGGGGAGTGTTTGGGCAGTACTTC
>TRBJ1-3|TRBD1|TRBV6-6|once
CASSSQGVGGNTIYF
TGTGCCAGCAGTTCACAGGGGGTGGGTGGAAACACCATATATTTT
>TRBJ2-1|TRBD2|TRBV9|NA
CASSLGLAGGDEQFF
TGTGCCAGCAGCCTAGGGCTAGCGGGAGGCGATGAGCAGTTCTTC
>TRBJ2-7|NA|TRBV5-1|NA
CASSSEIAEGEQYF
TGCGCCAGCAGCTCGGAAATAGCGGAAGGGGAGCAGTACTTC
>TRBJ2-1|NA|TRBV6-5|NA
CASRAYNEQFF
TGTGCCAGCAGGGCCTACAATGAGCAGTTCTTC